This is a list of T cell receptor beta chains from one sample in a study of cytomegalovirus exposure and HLA in healthy donors. Some clones are missing from TCRdb's copy, which holds only in-frame ones; the method was immunoSEQ multiplex PCR. The top ten clones hold around a sixth of a sample with approximately 59,000 clones, 68% of them seen once. The specimen was PBMCs. The receptor source for this set is a man aged 35-49 years in good health and CMV-seropositive. Each CDR3 is given with its conserved first and last residue. Fields, in order: J gene, clone size, V gene, D gene, CDR3 protein, CDR3 DNA. The D gene is left open where the match is weak. Clone size is stated in some rows and not others, as once, few, many or a class when expanded.

TRBJ2-3 | - | TRBV7-2 | TRBD1 | CASSTGTGVADTQYF | TGTGCCAGCAGCACCGGGACAGGGGTCGCAGATACGCAGTATTTT
TRBJ1-1 | - | TRBV29-1 | TRBD1 | CSVNRGYTEAFF | TGCAGCGTTAACAGGGGGTACACTGAAGCTTTCTTT
TRBJ2-2 | - | TRBV6-4 | - | CASRLLWSTGELFF | TGTGCCAGCAGGCTCCTCTGGAGTACCGGGGAGCTGTTTTTT
TRBJ2-7 | once | TRBV19 | TRBD2 | CASSPGTRQAQYF | TGTGCCAGTAGCCCCGGGACTAGGCAGGCGCAGTACTTC
TRBJ1-2 | - | TRBV18 | - | CASSPTLEQGNYGYTF | TGTGCCAGCTCACCAACCCTGGAACAGGGAAACTATGGCTACACCTTC
TRBJ2-5 | - | TRBV14 | TRBD1 | CASSQITGAGETQYF | TGTGCCAGCAGCCAAATTACAGGGGCCGGAGAGACCCAGTACTTC
TRBJ2-4 | - | TRBV4-3 | TRBD2 | CASSHDGGRGGNIQYF | TGCGCCAGCAGCCATGACGGCGGGAGGGGAGGAAACATTCAGTACTTC
TRBJ2-7 | - | TRBV6-5 | - | CASRGPMDYEQYF | TGTGCCAGCAGGGGGCCGATGGACTACGAGCAGTACTTC
TRBJ2-3 | - | TRBV2 | TRBD1 | CASSKGTARDTQYF | TGTGCCAGCAGCAAAGGGACAGCTCGAGATACGCAGTATTTT
TRBJ1-3 | - | TRBV5-1 | - | CASSTGSPSGNTIYF | TGCGCCAGCAGCACAGGGTCTCCCTCTGGAAACACCATATATTTT
TRBJ2-7 | - | TRBV9 | TRBD1 | CASSPRQGSYEQYF | TGTGCCAGCAGCCCGCGACAGGGTTCCTACGAGCAGTACTTC
TRBJ2-2 | - | TRBV7-7 | - | CASSPLRGTNTGELFF | TGTGCTAGCAGCCCCCTCAGGGGCACGAACACCGGGGAGCTGTTTTTT
TRBJ2-1 | - | TRBV15 | - | CATSRDRGSYNEQFF | TGTGCCACCAGCAGAGACAGGGGCTCCTACAATGAGCAGTTCTTC
TRBJ2-7 | - | TRBV30 | - | CAWSVREYYEQYF | TGTGCCTGGAGTGTAAGGGAGTACTACGAGCAGTACTTC
TRBJ1-2 | - | TRBV5-6 | - | CASSTPRQAPYGYTF | TGTGCCAGCAGCACCCCCAGACAGGCCCCCTATGGCTACACCTTC
TRBJ2-7 | - | TRBV7-9 | - | CASSLAGSSYEQYF | TGTGCCAGCAGCTTAGCGGGCAGCTCCTACGAGCAGTACTTC
TRBJ2-3 | - | TRBV7-2 | - | CASSFCPRYF | TGTGCCAGCAGCTTTTGTCCCCGGTATTTT
TRBJ1-5 | few | TRBV12-5 | TRBD1 | CASGSGQGGYSNQPQHF | TGTGCTAGTGGCTCGGGACAGGGGGGGTATAGCAATCAGCCCCAGCATTTT
TRBJ2-1 | - | TRBV9 | - | CASSVVPLSHEQFF | TGTGCCAGCAGCGTAGTCCCATTGTCCCATGAGCAGTTCTTC
TRBJ1-3 | - | TRBV6-5 | - | CASSGQFGNTIYF | TGTGCCAGCAGCGGACAGTTTGGAAACACCATATATTTT
TRBJ2-1 | few | TRBV11-2 | TRBD2 | CASSSRLAGAGNEQFF | TGTGCCAGCAGCTCAAGACTAGCGGGAGCTGGGAATGAGCAGTTCTTC
TRBJ2-3 | - | TRBV7-6 | TRBD2 | CASSLGGDRTDTQYF | TGTGCCAGCAGCTTGGGAGGGGACCGCACAGATACGCAGTATTTT
TRBJ2-7 | - | TRBV9 | TRBD1 | CASSPLGTGSEQYF | TGTGCCAGCAGCCCCCTCGGGACAGGGTCCGAGCAGTACTTC
TRBJ2-7 | - | TRBV10-3 | TRBD1 | CALAPGTGFDEQYF | TGTGCCCTGGCCCCAGGGACAGGGTTCGACGAGCAGTACTTC
TRBJ2-5 | - | TRBV14 | TRBD1 | CASSQQSGQGSRGETQYF | TGTGCCAGCAGCCAACAAAGTGGACAGGGGAGTCGGGGAGAGACCCAGTACTTC